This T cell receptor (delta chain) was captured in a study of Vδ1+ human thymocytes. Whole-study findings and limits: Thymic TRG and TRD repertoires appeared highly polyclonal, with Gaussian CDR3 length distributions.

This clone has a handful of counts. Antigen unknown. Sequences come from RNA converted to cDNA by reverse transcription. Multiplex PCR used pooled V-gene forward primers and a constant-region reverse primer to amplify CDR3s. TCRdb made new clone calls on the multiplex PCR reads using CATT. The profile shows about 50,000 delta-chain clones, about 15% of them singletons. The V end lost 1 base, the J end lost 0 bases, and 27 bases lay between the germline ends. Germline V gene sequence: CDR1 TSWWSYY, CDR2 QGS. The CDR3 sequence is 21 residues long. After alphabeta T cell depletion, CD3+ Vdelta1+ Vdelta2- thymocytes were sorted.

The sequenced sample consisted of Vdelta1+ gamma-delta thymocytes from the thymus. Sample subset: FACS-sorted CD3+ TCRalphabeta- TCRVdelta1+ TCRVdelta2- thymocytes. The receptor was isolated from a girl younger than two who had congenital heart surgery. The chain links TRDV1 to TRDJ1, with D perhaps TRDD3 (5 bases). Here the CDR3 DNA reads TGTGCTCTTGGGGAACGAGAACTGTCCCGTGTTGGGGTTCTTTACACCGATAAACTCATCTTT. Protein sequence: CALGERELSRVGVLYTDKLIF.